This entry concerns a single TCR beta chain. This record comes from a study of blood T cell repertoires in COVID-19. At the level of the study: Sites across the United States, Italy and Spain contributed samples from acute and convalescent COVID-19. The cDNA or gDNA used as material had been derived from T cells, B-cell-depleted T cells, or PBMCs.

Sequencing used immunoSEQ multiplex PCR; TCRdb keeps in-frame clones, though not all of them. This repertoire shows 180,000 or so clones, 75% to 85% found once; its top ten account for 9.5% to 12%. The Seattle patients, enrolled during active infection, were followed longitudinally. Sequencing was done on a sample of peripheral blood. This sequence was found in a woman aged 40 to 49 with COVID-19, enrolled during active disease.

The DNA for the CDR3 is TGTGCCAGCAGCTTAGCGGGACAGGCGGATTTCTACTATGGCTACACCTTC. As protein: CASSLAGQADFYYGYTF. This chain joins TRBV7-9 and TRBJ1-2; 8 bases align to TRBD1. V dropped 0 bases and J dropped 3; count of bases not matched to a gene: 9. The CDR3 loop spans 17 amino acids. Germline-derived CDR1 and CDR2 are SEHNR and FQNEAQ (reference sequence).